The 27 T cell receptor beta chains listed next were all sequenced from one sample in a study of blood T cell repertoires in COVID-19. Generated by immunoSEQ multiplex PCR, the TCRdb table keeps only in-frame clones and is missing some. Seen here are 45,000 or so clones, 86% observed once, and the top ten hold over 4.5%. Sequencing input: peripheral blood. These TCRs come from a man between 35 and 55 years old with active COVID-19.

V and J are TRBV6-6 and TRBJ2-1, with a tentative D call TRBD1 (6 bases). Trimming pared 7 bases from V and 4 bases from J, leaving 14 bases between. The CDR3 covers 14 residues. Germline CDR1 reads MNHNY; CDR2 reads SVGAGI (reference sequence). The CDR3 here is CASTYRDTYNEQFF. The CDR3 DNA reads TGTGCCAGCACCTACCGGGACACATACAATGAGCAGTTCTTC.

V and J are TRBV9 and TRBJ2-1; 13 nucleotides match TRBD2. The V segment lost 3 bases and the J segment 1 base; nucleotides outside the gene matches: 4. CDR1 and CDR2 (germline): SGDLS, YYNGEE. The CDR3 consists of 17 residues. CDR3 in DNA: TGTGCCAGCAGCGACGGACTAGCGGGAGCTTCCTACAATGAGCAGTTCTTC. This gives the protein CASSDGLAGASYNEQFF. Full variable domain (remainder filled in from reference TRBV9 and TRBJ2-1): DSGVTQTPKHLITATGQRVTLRCSPRSGDLSVYWYQQSLDQGLQFLIQYYNGEERAKGNILERFSAQQFPDLHSELNLSSLELGDSALYFCASSDGLAGASYNEQFFGPGTRLTVL.

In DNA, the CDR3 is TGTGCCAGCAGTTCGGGAAACACCATATATTTT. Residues: CASSSGNTIYF. The gene calls are TRBV27 and TRBJ1-3; D gene unclear. This CDR3 spans 11 amino acids. Between the trimmed V and J ends, which lost 4 bases and 4 bases, there was a span of 2 bases. Per germline, CDR1 MNHEY and CDR2 SMNVEV (reference sequence).

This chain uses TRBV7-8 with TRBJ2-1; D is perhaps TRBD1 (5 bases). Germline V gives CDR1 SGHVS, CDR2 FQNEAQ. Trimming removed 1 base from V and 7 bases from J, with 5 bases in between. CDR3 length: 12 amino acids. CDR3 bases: TGTGCCAGCAGCTTAGAGGGGAATGAGCAGTTCTTC. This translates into CASSLEGNEQFF.

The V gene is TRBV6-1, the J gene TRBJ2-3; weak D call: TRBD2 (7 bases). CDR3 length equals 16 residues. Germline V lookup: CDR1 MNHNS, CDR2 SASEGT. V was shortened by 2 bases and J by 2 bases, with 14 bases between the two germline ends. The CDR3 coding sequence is TGTGCCAGCAGTGAATGGGGGGGGGCATACACAGATACGCAGTATTTT. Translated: CASSEWGGAYTDTQYF.

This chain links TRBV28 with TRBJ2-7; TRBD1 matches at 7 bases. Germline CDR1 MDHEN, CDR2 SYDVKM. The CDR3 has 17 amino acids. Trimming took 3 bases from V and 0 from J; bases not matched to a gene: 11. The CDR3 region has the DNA TGTGCCAGCAGTTTCGCTCCGACAGGGCCAAGCTCCTACGAGCAGTACTTC. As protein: CASSFAPTGPSSYEQYF.

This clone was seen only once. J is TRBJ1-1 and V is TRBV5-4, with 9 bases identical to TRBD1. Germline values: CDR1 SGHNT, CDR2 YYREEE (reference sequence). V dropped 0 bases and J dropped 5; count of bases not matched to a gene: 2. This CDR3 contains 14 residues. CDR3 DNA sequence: TGTGCCAGCAGCTTGGGGGACAGGGAAACTGAAGCTTTCTTT. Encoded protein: CASSLGDRETEAFF.

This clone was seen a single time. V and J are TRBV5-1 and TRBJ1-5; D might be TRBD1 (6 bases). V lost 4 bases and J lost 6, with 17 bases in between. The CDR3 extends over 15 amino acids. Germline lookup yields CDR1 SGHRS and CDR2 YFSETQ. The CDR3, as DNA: TGCGCCAGCAGCCTAGGGGGGGGCGAGGCTCAGCCCCAGCATTTT. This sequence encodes CASSLGGGEAQPQHF. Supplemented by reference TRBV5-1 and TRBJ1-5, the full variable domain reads KAGVTQTPRYLIKTRGQQVTLSCSPISGHRSVSWYQQTPGQGLQFLFEYFSETQRNKGNFPGRFSGRQFSNSRSEMNVSTLELGDSALYLCASSLGGGEAQPQHFGDGTRLSIL.

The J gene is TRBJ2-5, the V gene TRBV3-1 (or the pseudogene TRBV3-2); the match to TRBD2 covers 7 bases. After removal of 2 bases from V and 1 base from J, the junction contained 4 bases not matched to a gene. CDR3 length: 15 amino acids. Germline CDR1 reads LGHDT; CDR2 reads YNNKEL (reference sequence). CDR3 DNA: TGTGCCAGCAGCCAATCGACTAGCCCCCAAGAGACCCAGTACTTC. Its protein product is CASSQSTSPQETQYF.

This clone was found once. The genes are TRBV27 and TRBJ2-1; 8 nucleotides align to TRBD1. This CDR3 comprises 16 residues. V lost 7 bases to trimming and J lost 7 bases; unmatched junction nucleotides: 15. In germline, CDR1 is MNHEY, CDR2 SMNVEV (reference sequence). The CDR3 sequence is CASNPYGQGVTNEQFF. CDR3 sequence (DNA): TGTGCCAGCAACCCTTACGGACAGGGAGTCACGAATGAGCAGTTCTTC.

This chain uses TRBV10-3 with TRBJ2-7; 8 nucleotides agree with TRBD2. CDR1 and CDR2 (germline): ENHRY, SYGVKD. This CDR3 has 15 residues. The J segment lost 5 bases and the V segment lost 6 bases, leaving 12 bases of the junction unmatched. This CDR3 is CAISGISGSSNEQYF. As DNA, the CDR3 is TGTGCCATCAGCGGAATCAGCGGGAGTAGCAACGAGCAGTACTTC.

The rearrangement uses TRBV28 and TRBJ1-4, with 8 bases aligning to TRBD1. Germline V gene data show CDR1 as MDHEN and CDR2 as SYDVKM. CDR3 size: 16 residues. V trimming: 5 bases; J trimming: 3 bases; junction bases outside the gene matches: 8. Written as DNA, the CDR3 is TGTGCCAGCAGTACCCTAGGGACAGGTCCTAATGAAAAACTGTTTTTT. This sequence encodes CASSTLGTGPNEKLFF.

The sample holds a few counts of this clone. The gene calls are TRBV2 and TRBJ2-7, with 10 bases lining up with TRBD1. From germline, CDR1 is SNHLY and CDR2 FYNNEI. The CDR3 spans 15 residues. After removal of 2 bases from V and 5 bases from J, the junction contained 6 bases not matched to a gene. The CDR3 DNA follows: TGTGCCAGCAGTGAATTCAGGGACAGGGGCCACGAGCAGTACTTC. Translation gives CASSEFRDRGHEQYF.

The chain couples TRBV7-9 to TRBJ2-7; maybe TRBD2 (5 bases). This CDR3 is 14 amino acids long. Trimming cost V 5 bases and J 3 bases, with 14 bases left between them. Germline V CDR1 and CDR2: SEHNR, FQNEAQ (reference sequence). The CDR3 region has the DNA TGTGCCAGCAGCCCAGGCGGCGGACTCTACGAGCAGTACTTC. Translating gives CASSPGGGLYEQYF.

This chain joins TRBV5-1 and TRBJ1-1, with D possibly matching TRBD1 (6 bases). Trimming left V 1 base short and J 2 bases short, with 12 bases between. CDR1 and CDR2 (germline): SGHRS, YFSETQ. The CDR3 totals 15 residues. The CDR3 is CASSLYRAFNTEAFF. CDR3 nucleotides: TGCGCCAGCAGCTTGTACAGGGCCTTCAACACTGAAGCTTTCTTT.

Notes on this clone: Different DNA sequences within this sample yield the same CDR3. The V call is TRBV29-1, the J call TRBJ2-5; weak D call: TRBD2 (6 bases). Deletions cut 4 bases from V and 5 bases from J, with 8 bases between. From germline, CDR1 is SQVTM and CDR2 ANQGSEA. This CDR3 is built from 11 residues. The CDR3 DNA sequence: TGCAGCGTTGCCCGGGGGGAGACCCAGTACTTC. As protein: CSVARGETQYF.

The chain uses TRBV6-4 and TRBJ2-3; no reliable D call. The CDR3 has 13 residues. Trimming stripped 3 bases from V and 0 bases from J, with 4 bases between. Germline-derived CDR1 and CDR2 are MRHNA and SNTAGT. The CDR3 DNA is TGTGCCAGCAGTGAGCGGAGCACAGATACGCAGTATTTT. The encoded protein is CASSERSTDTQYF.

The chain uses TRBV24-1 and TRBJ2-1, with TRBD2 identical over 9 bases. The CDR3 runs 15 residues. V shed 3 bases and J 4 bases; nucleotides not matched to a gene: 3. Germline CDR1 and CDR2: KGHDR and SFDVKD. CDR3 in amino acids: CATSDRTSDYNEQFF. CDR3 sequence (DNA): TGTGCCACCAGTGATCGGACTAGCGATTACAATGAGCAGTTCTTC.

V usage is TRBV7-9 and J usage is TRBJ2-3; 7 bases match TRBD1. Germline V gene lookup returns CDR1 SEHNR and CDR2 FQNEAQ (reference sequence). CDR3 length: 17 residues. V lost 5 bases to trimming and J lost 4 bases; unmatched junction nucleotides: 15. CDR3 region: CASSAITGTAKADTQYF. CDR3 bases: TGTGCCAGCAGCGCGATAACCGGGACAGCTAAGGCAGATACGCAGTATTTT.

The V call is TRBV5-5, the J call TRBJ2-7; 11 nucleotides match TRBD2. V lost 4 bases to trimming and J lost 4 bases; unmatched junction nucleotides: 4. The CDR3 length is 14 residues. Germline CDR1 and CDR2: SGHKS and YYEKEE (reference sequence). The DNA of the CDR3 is TGTGCCAGCAGCGGGACTAGCGGAATTTACGAGCAGTACTTC. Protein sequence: CASSGTSGIYEQYF.

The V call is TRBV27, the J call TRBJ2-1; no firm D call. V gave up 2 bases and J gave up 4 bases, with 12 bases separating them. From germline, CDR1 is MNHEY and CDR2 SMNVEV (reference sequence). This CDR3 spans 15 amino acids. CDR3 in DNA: TGTGCCAGCAGTTTACAACGGTTAACGTACAATGAGCAGTTCTTC. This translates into CASSLQRLTYNEQFF.

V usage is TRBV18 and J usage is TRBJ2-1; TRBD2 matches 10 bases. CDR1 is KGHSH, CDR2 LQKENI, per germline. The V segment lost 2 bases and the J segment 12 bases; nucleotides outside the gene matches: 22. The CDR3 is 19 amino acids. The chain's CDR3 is CASSPKSLAGTQDLTGQFF. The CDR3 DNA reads TGTGCCAGCTCACCAAAATCACTAGCGGGAACCCAGGATTTAACAGGGCAGTTCTTC.

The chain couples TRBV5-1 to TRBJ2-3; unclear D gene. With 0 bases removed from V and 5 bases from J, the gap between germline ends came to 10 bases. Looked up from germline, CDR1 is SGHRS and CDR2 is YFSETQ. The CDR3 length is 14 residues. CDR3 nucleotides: TGCGCCAGCAGCTTGGCGATCCCGGGAGATACGCAGTATTTT. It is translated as CASSLAIPGDTQYF.

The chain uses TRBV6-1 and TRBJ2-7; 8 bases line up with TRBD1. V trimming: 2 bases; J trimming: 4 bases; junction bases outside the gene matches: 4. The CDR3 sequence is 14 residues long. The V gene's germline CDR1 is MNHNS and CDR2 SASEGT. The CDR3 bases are TGTGCCAGCAGTGAAAGGGACAGGCTATACGAGCAGTACTTC. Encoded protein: CASSERDRLYEQYF.

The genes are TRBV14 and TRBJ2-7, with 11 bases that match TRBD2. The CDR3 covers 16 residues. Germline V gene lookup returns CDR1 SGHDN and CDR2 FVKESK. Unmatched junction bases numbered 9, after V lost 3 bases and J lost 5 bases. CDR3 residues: CASSHLNGLAGHEQYF. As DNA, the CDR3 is TGTGCCAGCAGCCACCTCAACGGACTAGCGGGCCACGAGCAGTACTTC.

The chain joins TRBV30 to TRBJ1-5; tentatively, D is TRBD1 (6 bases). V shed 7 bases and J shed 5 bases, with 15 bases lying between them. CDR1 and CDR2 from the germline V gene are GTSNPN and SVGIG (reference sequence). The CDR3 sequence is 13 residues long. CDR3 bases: TGTGCCTTGGACCCGGGGGGCGATCAGCCCCAGCATTTT. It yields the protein CALDPGGDQPQHF.

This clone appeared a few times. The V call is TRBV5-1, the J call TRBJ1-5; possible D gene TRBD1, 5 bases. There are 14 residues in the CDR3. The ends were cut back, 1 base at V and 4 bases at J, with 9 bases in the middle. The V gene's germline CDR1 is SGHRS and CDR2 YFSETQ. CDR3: CASSLTGRNQPQHF. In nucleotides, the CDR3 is TGCGCCAGCAGCTTGACAGGACGAAATCAGCCCCAGCATTTT. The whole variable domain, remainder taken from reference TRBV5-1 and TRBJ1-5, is KAGVTQTPRYLIKTRGQQVTLSCSPISGHRSVSWYQQTPGQGLQFLFEYFSETQRNKGNFPGRFSGRQFSNSRSEMNVSTLELGDSALYLCASSLTGRNQPQHFGDGTRLSIL.